A selection of T cell receptor beta chains follows, all from one sample in a study of blood T cells in healthy people across ages. TCRdb analysed the 5' RACE reads with MiXCR anew, one entry per CDR3 protein. Here the sample spans 550,000 to 750,000 distinct CDR3 sequences, roughly 21% being singletons. The sample taken for sequencing was blood. These TCRs come from a man aged 65 to 79 in good health. The CDR3 runs from the conserved cysteine through the conserved F or W. The order of the fields is J gene, V gene, CDR3 protein.

TRBJ1-4 TRBV20-1 CSAKNFPGEKLFF
. TRBV6-6 CASTAEQETQYF
. TRBV7-8 CASSSFQGSLQETQYF
TRBJ2-7 TRBV5-1 CASSLMGAYEQYF
TRBJ2-2 TRBV6-2/TRBV6-3 CASSFLAGVTGELFF
TRBJ2-2 TRBV18 CASSPPRGGAGELFF
TRBJ2-5 TRBV27 CASSFSKLETQYF
. TRBV15 CATSRDGRADDEQYF
TRBJ2-3 TRBV5-5 CASSSTGLGTDTQYF
. TRBV28 CASRDRVEQYF
TRBJ1-1 TRBV28 CASSLSPGVNTEAFF
TRBJ2-1 TRBV2 CASSLSSGRDLNEQFF
TRBJ1-5 TRBV5-6 CASSLWWAGDQPQHF
TRBJ2-2 TRBV28 CASSPPGSVTGELFF
. TRBV9 CASSATGGLAETQYF